A selection of T cell receptor beta chains follows, all from one sample in a study of cytomegalovirus exposure and HLA in healthy donors. Data came from immunoSEQ multiplex PCR; TCRdb stores just in-frame clones and leaves some out. Seen here are more than 75,000 clones, roughly 74% observed once, and the top ten hold roughly 6.2%. Sequenced material: PBMCs. Source of these receptors: a woman aged 45-65 years in good health and CMV-seropositive. CDR3s include the opening cysteine and the closing phenylalanine or tryptophan. D genes are given only for firm matches. Clone size is shown for a subset of rows, as once, few, many or a class of expanded clone.

size,length,D,V,J,DNA,CDR3
.,14,TRBD1,TRBV2,TRBJ1-3,TGTGCCAGCAGGGGACAGGGGTCTGGAAACACCATATATTTT,CASRGQGSGNTIYF
.,18,.,TRBV14,TRBJ1-1,TGTGCCAGCAGCCATAGGCTTCCGTTATCAGGATTGAACACTGAAGCTTTCTTT,CASSHRLPLSGLNTEAFF
few,14,.,TRBV15,TRBJ1-1,TGTGCCACCAGCAGAGGCGAGAGGCCCGCTGAAGCTTTCTTT,CATSRGERPAEAFF
.,11,.,TRBV29-1,TRBJ2-1,TGCAGCGTTGAGCTGGGAGTGGGGCAGTTCTTC,CSVELGVGQFF
once,15,TRBD1,TRBV7-8,TRBJ2-1,TGTGCCAGCAGCTTAGGGGACAGCTCCTACAATGAGCAGTTCTTC,CASSLGDSSYNEQFF
.,15,TRBD1,TRBV2,TRBJ1-4,TGTGCCAGCAGACCCCGGACAGGGGACGGTGAAAAACTGTTTTTT,CASRPRTGDGEKLFF
.,17,TRBD1,TRBV10-3,TRBJ2-2,TGTGCCATCAGTGGGCCACAGGGGGGACTGAACACCGGGGAGCTGTTTTTT,CAISGPQGGLNTGELFF
few,15,.,TRBV4-1,TRBJ1-4,TGCGCCAGCAGCCAACCCCAGGGGAGTGTTGAAAAACTGTTTTTT,CASSQPQGSVEKLFF
.,19,TRBD2,TRBV7-3,TRBJ2-1,TGTGCCAGCAGCCCCGCCCTCGGCGGGAGGTCGAGCTCCTACAATGAGCAGTTCTTC,CASSPALGGRSSSYNEQFF
.,15,TRBD1,TRBV9,TRBJ2-7,TGTGCCAGCAGCAAGGGACAGGGGGCCGTCTACGAGCAGTACTTC,CASSKGQGAVYEQYF
.,14,TRBD1,TRBV5-1,TRBJ2-2,TGCGCCAGCAGCAAGGGACAGGGCACCGGGGAGCTGTTTTTT,CASSKGQGTGELFF
.,15,TRBD2,TRBV5-1,TRBJ2-3,TGCGCCAGCAGTCCTAGCGGAGATAGCACAGATACGCAGTATTTT,CASSPSGDSTDTQYF
.,14,.,TRBV4-1,TRBJ2-3,TGCGCCAGCAGCCAAGACCAGGTTGGGGATACGCAGTATTTT,CASSQDQVGDTQYF
.,13,.,TRBV5-4,TRBJ2-3,TGTGCCAGCAGCCCCATGGGGGGAGGTACGCAGTATTTT,CASSPMGGGTQYF
.,16,.,TRBV5-8,TRBJ2-7,TGTGCCAGCAGCTTGGGACAGGAAGGCCTCATCTACGAGCAGTACTTC,CASSLGQEGLIYEQYF
.,16,TRBD1,TRBV5-8,TRBJ2-5,TGTGCCAGCAGCGACGGGACAGGGGAATTAGGGGAGACCCAGTACTTC,CASSDGTGELGETQYF
.,16,TRBD1,TRBV5-6,TRBJ1-2,TGTGCCAGCAGCACCTCACCCCAGGGGGCTCGCTATGGCTACACCTTC,CASSTSPQGARYGYTF
few,12,.,TRBV7-9,TRBJ2-7,TGTTCCAGCAGCACTCGAGGGTACGAGCAGTACTTC,CSSSTRGYEQYF
.,11,.,TRBV20-1,TRBJ2-5,TGCAGTGCTAGAGTAATCGAGACCCAGTACTTC,CSARVIETQYF
.,15,.,TRBV18,TRBJ1-2,TGTGCCAGCTCAGGCGGGGTCGGATCACTATATGGCTACACCTTC,CASSGGVGSLYGYTF
.,13,.,TRBV15,TRBJ2-1,TGTGCCACCAGATCCCCCAACTACAATGAGCAGTTCTTC,CATRSPNYNEQFF
once,14,.,TRBV25-1,TRBJ2-1,TGTGCCAGCAGTGATGGTGACTTCGAAAATGAGCAGTTCTTC,CASSDGDFENEQFF
.,11,.,TRBV28,TRBJ1-2,TGTGCCAGCAGTTCCGGCTATGGCTACACCTTC,CASSSGYGYTF
.,13,TRBD1,TRBV29-1,TRBJ1-2,TGCAGCGTGGGCGGACAGGGGAACTATGGCTACACCTTC,CSVGGQGNYGYTF
.,14,TRBD1,TRBV5-4,TRBJ2-3,TGTGCCAGCAGCCTGGGACAGCGCACAGATACGCAGTATTTT,CASSLGQRTDTQYF
once,14,.,TRBV15,TRBJ1-2,TGTGCCACCAGCAGAGGAGGCCAGCTCTATGGCTACACCTTC,CATSRGGQLYGYTF